This TCR beta chain emerged from a study of blood T cell repertoires in COVID-19. The CDR3 has 13 residues. The germline V gene has CDR1 SNHLY and CDR2 FYNNEI. V was cut by 7 bases and J by 3 bases, with 13 bases left in between. Libraries were prepared by immunoSEQ multiplex PCR; TCRdb keeps only in-frame clonotypes and omits some of them. Of 130,000 to 150,000 clones listed, about nine tenths are singletons. Sequenced material: peripheral blood. The sequence derives from a human donor in a cohort sampled during active COVID-19. The chain uses TRBV2 and TRBJ2-7; no definite D call. CDR3 DNA sequence: TGTGCCAGCACGGTGTCAGGCTACTACGAGCAGTACTTC. Its protein product is CASTVSGYYEQYF. Complete variable domain (other parts from reference TRBV2 and TRBJ2-7): EPEVTQTPSHQVTQMGQEVILRCVPISNHLYFYWYRQILGQKVEFLVSFYNNEISEKSEIFDDQFSVERPDGSNFTLKIRSTKLEDSAMYFCASTVSGYYEQYFGPGTRLTVT.